The text below deals with one TCR beta chain. The antigen is not known. The CDR3 does not close with the conserved phenylalanine or tryptophan, likely indicating a read error. Because the CDR3's place on the DNA is in doubt, the DNA is left out and the CDR3 is given as listed by TCRdb. Each CDR3 protein is one row after TCRdb ran MiXCR on the reads. Of some 400,000 distinct CDR3 sequences in the sample, roughly 18% were seen once. This entry is derived from a study of T cell repertoires in cytomegalovirus infection. As for the study in general: Signatures in public TCR beta sequences pointed to both CMV infection and matching HLA type.

The CDR3 length is 10 residues, termini included. CDR1 and CDR2 (germline): SGHTA, FQGNSA. Study-level points and caveats: HLA-C-restricted CMV clonotypes gave the most frequent clonotype in two of eight donors.

The TCR sequence derives from a human donor in good health (CMV status not recorded). Some clones in this sample may be carry-over from other donors' samples. The specimen sequenced was PBMCs. This chain joins TRBV7-2 and TRBJ2-5; TRBD1 was called by the table and not checked on the DNA. Here the CDR3 reads CASSVSRDRY.